This TCR beta chain was sequenced for a study of cytomegalovirus exposure and HLA in healthy donors. Study results and limitations: Among TCR beta chains, those listed as cytomegalovirus-associated numbered under 200.

The germline gives CDR1 MNHEY, CDR2 SMNVEV (reference sequence). This CDR3 contains 12 residues. V lost 5 bases, J lost 5 bases, and 1 base stayed unmatched. PCR employed 60 Vbeta and 13 Jbeta primers. Clones were read by immunoSEQ multiplex PCR, and TCRdb kept only the in-frame ones, dropping some. The data hold nearly 110,000 clones, with over 60% observed a single time. As concerns this clone: Its antigen is still unknown.

This sequence joins TRBV27 and TRBJ2-5, with 8 bases aligning to TRBD1. This sequence was found in a male donor in good health and CMV-seronegative. Material for sequencing was PBMCs. The CDR3 bases are TGTGCCAGCAGTCAGGGGGCCGAGACCCAGTACTTC. It is translated as CASSQGAETQYF.